Sequencing of this T cell receptor (beta chain) was carried out in a study of CD4 T cells in relation to SARS-CoV-2 and coronaviruses. At the level of the study: Crossreactive spike epitopes shared across donors were mapped to their HLA restriction. General study points: The assay detects memory recall responses, not culture-primed primary responses.

TCRdb keeps only in-frame clones here, not all; method: immunoSEQ multiplex PCR. The sample carries roughly 60,000 clones, 85% to 95% recorded once. For this clone: Its antigen is still unknown.

V lost 5 bases, J lost 6 bases, and 13 bases stayed unmatched. CDR1 is MNHEY, CDR2 SMNVEV, per germline (reference sequence). The CDR3 has 17 residues. Unexposed donor CD4+ T cells date from about 2011-2019, before the COVID-19 pandemic. The source is a human donor in good health. J is TRBJ2-3 and V is TRBV27; 11 nucleotides align to TRBD2. The sample comprised naive CD4+ T cells from PBMCs. Specified subset: naive CD4+ T cells isolated by negative enrichment. CDR3 coding DNA: TGTGCCAGCAGTCCGTTAGCGGGAGGGCCCCAACGGGATACGCAGTATTTT. This encodes CASSPLAGGPQRDTQYF.